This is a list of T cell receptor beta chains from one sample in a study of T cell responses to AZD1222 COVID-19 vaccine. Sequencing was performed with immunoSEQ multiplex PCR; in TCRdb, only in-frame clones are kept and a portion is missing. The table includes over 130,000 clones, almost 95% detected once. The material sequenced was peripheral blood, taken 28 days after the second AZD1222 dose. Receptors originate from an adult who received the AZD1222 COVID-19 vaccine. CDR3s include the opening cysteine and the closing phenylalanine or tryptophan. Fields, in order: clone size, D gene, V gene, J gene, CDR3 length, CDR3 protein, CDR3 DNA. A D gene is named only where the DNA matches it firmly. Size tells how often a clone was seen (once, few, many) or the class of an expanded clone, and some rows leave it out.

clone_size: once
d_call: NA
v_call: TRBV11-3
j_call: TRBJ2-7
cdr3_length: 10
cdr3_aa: CASSSGGQYF
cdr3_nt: TGTGCCAGCAGCTCTGGTGGGCAGTACTTC

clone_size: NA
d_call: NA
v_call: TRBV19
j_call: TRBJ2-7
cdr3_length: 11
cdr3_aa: CASSIPGGQYF
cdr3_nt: TGTGCCAGTAGTATTCCCGGCGGGCAGTACTTC

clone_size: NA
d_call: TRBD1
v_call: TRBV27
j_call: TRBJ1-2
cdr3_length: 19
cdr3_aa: CASSPFWTGGPNSNYGYTF
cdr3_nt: TGTGCCAGCAGTCCCTTTTGGACAGGGGGCCCCAACTCTAACTATGGCTACACCTTC

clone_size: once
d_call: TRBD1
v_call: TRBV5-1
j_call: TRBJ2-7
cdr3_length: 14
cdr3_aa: CASSTGTGVREQYF
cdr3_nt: TGCGCCAGCAGCACCGGTACAGGGGTCCGCGAGCAGTACTTC

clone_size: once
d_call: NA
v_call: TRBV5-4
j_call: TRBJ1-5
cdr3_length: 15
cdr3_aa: CASSVTGDSNQPQHF
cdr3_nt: TGTGCCAGCAGTGTGACAGGAGATAGCAATCAGCCCCAGCATTTT

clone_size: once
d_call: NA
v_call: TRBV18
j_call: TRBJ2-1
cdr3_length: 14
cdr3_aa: CASSPPSRRGMQFF
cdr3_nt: TGTGCCAGCTCACCACCCTCCCGGAGGGGAATGCAGTTCTTC

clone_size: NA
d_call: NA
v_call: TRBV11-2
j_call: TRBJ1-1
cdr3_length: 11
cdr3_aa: CASSHTSEAFF
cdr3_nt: TGTGCCAGCAGCCATACTTCTGAAGCTTTCTTT

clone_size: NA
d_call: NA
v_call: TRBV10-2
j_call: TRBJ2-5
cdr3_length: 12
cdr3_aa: CASSPHRETQYF
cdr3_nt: TGCGCCAGCTCCCCCCACCGGGAGACCCAGTACTTC

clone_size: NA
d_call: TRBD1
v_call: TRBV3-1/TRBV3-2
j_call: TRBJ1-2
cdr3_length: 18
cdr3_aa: CASSQGPGQGPLLSGYTF
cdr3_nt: TGTGCCAGCAGCCAAGGGCCGGGACAGGGGCCCTTGCTGAGCGGCTACACCTTC

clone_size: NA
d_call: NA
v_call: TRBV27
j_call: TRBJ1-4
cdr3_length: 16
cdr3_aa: CASSRITGYGHEKLFF
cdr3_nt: TGTGCCAGCAGTAGGATCACAGGCTACGGGCATGAAAAACTGTTTTTT

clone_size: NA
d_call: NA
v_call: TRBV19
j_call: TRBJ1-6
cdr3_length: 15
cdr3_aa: CASRERGSYNSPLHF
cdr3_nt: TGTGCCAGTAGGGAGAGGGGATCCTATAATTCACCCCTCCACTTT

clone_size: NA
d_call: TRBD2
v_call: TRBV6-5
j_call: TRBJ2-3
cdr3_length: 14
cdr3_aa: CASRRGGAEDTQYF
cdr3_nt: TGTGCCAGCCGCCGCGGGGGGGCCGAAGATACGCAGTATTTT

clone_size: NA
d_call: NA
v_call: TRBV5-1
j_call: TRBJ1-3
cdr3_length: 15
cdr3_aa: CASRASTGFGNTIYF
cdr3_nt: TGCGCCAGCAGGGCCTCGACAGGATTTGGAAACACCATATATTTT

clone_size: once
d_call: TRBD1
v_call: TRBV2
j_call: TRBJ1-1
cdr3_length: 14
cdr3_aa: CASSIWTGDTEAFF
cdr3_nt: TGTGCCAGCAGTATCTGGACAGGGGACACTGAAGCTTTCTTT

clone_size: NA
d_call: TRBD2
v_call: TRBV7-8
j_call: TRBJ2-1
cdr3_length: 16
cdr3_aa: CASSLAGRGGFSEQFF
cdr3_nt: TGTGCCAGCAGCTTAGCTGGGCGGGGGGGCTTCAGTGAGCAGTTCTTC

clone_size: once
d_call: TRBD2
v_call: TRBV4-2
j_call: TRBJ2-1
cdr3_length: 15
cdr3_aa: CASSREREDYNEQFF
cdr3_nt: TGTGCCAGCAGCCGAGAGCGGGAGGACTACAATGAGCAGTTCTTC

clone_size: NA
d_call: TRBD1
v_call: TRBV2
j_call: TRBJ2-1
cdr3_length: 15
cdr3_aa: CASRRDRGSYNEQFF
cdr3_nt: TGTGCCAGCAGGAGGGACAGGGGCTCCTACAATGAGCAGTTCTTC